The rows below give T cell receptor beta chains drawn from one sample of a study of vaccination effects on CD4 cells after COVID-19. Assay used: immunoSEQ multiplex PCR; TCRdb lists only in-frame clones, some missing. The sample yields 7,500 to 10,000 clones, about three quarters seen once. No antigen has been assigned to these receptors. This specimen was CD4+ T cells from PBMCs cultured without peptide, taken after COVID-19 vaccination. These receptors were collected from a human donor who received a COVID-19 vaccine. CDR3s leave out the opening cysteine and the closing phenylalanine or tryptophan.

>TRBJ1-2|TRBV19
ASSIPAGRAGYT
>TRBJ2-1|TRBV6-6
ASRTAGPSYNEQF
>TRBJ1-1|TRBV19
ASRGWKVPEAF
>TRBJ2-7|TRBV2
ASSKTGYEQY
>TRBJ1-3|TRBV18
ASSPGTVGNTIY
>TRBJ2-2|TRBV15
ATSRRQGGTGELF
>TRBJ1-2|TRBV9
ASSPGDIRYGYT
>TRBJ2-5|TRBV9
ASSVGTVQETQY
>TRBJ1-2|TRBV5-1
ASSGTERNGYT
>TRBJ2-2|TRBV5-1
ASSLLASNTGELF
>TRBJ2-7|TRBV7-8
ASSLVGGARSYEQY
>TRBJ1-1|TRBV7-3
ASSLSSGGTEAF